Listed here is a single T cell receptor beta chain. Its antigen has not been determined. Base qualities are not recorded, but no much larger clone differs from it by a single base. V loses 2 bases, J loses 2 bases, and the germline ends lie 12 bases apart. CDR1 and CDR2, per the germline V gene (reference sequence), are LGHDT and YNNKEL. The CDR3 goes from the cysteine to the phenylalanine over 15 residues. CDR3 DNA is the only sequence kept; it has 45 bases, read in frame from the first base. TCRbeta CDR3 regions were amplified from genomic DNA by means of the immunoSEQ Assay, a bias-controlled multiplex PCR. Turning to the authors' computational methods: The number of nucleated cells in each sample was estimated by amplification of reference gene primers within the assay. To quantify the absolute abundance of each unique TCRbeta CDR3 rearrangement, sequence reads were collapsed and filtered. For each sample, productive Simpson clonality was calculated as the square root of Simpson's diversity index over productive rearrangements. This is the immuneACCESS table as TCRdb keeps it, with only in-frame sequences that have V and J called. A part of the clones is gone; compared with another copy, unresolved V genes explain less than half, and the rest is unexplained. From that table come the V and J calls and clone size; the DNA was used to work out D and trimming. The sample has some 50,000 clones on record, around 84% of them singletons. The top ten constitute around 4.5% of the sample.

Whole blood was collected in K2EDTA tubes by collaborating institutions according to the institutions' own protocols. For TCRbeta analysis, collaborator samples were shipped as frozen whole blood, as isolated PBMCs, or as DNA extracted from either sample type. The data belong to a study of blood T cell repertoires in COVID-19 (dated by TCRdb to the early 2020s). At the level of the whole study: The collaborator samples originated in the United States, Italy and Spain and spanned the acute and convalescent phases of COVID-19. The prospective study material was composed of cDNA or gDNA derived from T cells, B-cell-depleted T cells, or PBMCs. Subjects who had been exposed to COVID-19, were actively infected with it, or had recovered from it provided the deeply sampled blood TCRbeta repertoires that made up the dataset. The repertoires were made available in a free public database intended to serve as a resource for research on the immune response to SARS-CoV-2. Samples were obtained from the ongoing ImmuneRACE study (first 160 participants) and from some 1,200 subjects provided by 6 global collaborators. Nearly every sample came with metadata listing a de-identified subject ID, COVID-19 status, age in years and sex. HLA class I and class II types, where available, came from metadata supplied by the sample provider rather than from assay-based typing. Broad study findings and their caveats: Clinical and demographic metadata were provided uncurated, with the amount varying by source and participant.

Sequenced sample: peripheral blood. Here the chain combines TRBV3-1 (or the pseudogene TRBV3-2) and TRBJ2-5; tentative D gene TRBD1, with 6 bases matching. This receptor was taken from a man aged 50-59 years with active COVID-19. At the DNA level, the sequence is TGTGCCAGCAGCCAACCCCAGGGGTATCAAGAGACCCAGTACTTC. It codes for CASSQPQGYQETQYF.